The 14 T cell receptor beta chains presented below share a single source sample, sequenced in a study of T-cell reconstitution after alpha-beta-depleted transplantation in children (dated by TCRdb to the mid-2010s). The method was PCR. These reads were obtained on an Illumina HiSeq 2500. TCR library preparation used molecular barcoding, with unique molecular identifiers applied to normalize quantification of the TCRbeta repertoire. TCRdb passed the public sequencing reads through fastp at Q25 and MiXCR, retaining productive beta sequences. For every CDR3 protein sequence, its rows merge into one entry that carries the most common genes and DNA. The sample records 700,000 to 850,000 distinct CDR3 sequences, roughly 16% of which are singletons. 5% of the sample is held by the ten biggest clonotypes. The treatment or condition label for this specimen denotes: allogeneic hematopoietic cell transplantation with graft depleted of TCRalphabeta T cells and CD19 B cells.

Source: PBMCs, mostly from graft donor cells, taken 360 days after TCRalphabeta/CD19-depleted stem cell transplant. Receptors were obtained from a male patient younger than 18 who had a stem cell transplant for acute lymphoblastic leukemia, so the T cells may come from the graft donor.

This clonotype was recorded at least ten times. The V call is TRBV15, the J call TRBJ1-1, with no clear D. V gave up 0 bases and J gave up 0 bases, with 11 bases separating them. Germline-derived CDR1 and CDR2 are LNHNV and YYDKDF (reference sequence). The CDR3 extends over 16 amino acids. In DNA form, the CDR3 reads TGTGCCACCAGCAGAGAAGAGAGTATGATGAACACTGAAGCTTTCTTT. Residues: CATSREESMMNTEAFF.

This clonotype was picked up a small number of times. In nucleotides, the CDR3 is TGTGCCAGCAGCTTCTGGGGGCGGCGCGAGATGGGCTCCTACGAGCAGTACTTC. This gives the protein CASSFWGRREMGSYEQYF. V and J are TRBV11-1 and TRBJ2-7, with a weak D call TRBD1 (6 bases). Germline loops: CDR1 SGHAT, CDR2 FQDESV (reference sequence). The CDR3 is made up of 18 amino acids. Trimming removed 3 bases from V and 0 bases from J, with 21 bases in between.

This clonotype was seen at least ten times. The chain recombines TRBV9 with TRBJ2-7, with 12 positions matching TRBD1. V dropped 2 bases and J dropped 7; count of bases not matched to a gene: 4. The CDR3 is made up of 14 amino acids. In germline, CDR1 is SGDLS, CDR2 YYNGEE. The CDR3 bases are TGTGCCAGCAGCGTCGGGACAGGGGGCTGGGAGCAGTACTTC. Translation: CASSVGTGGWEQYF.

This chain links TRBV5-1 with TRBJ2-2, with D possibly called TRBD1 or TRBD2 (6 bases each). Germline V lookup: CDR1 SGHRS, CDR2 YFSETQ. This CDR3 has 15 residues. With 5 bases removed from V and 6 bases from J, the gap between germline ends came to 17 bases. The CDR3 region has the DNA TGCGCCAGCAGTCTCCTGTTGGGGGGCTCCGGGGAGCTGTTTTTT. The encoded protein is CASSLLLGGSGELFF.

There are a few counts of this clonotype. The chain is built from TRBV7-9 and TRBJ2-1; D unclear. The CDR3 is 12 amino acids. Trimming left V 5 bases short and J 7 bases short, with 9 bases between. The germline gives CDR1 SEHNR, CDR2 FQNEAQ (reference sequence). CDR3 loop: CASSQDDNEQFF. CDR3 DNA sequence: TGTGCCAGCAGCCAAGACGATAATGAGCAGTTCTTC.

This clonotype was seen many times. The chain links TRBV11-2 to TRBJ2-5; D gene uncertain. The V end was cut by 5 bases, the J end by 5 bases, with 9 bases between. The CDR3 is 12 residues long. Germline V CDR1 and CDR2: SGHAT, FQNNGV. In DNA form, the CDR3 reads TGTGCCAGCAGCCCGACCAGGGAGACCCAGTACTTC. Its translation is CASSPTRETQYF.

At least ten counts were recorded for this clonotype. The gene calls are TRBV10-3 and TRBJ2-7; D is possibly TRBD1 (5 bases). Between the trimmed V and J ends, which lost 2 bases and 2 bases, there was a span of 10 bases. The germline V gene encodes CDR1 ENHRY and CDR2 SYGVKD. This CDR3 spans 14 amino acids. CDR3 coding DNA: TGTGCCATCAGTGAGAGCCAGGGCCCCTACGAGCAGTACTTC. Translated: CAISESQGPYEQYF.

This clonotype was seen a handful of times. The chain links TRBV5-1 to TRBJ2-2; TRBD2 matches 7 bases. Germline V gives CDR1 SGHRS, CDR2 YFSETQ. The junction had 4 bases not matched to a gene; V was cut back by 0 bases and J by 5 bases. This CDR3 region has 15 residues. The CDR3, as DNA: TGCGCCAGCAGCTTGGCCGGGCGGGAGACCGGGGAGCTGTTTTTT. Encoded protein: CASSLAGRETGELFF.

J is TRBJ2-2 and V is TRBV29-1; TRBD2 aligns across 11 bases. The CDR3 extends over 16 amino acids. V trimming: 5 bases; J trimming: 1 base; junction bases outside the gene matches: 6. The germline V gene encodes CDR1 SQVTM and CDR2 ANQGSEA. The CDR3 nucleotides read TGCAGCGTTAAACTAGCGGGAGCGATGAACACCGGGGAGCTGTTTTTT. Translation: CSVKLAGAMNTGELFF.

V gene TRBV11-2 combines with J gene TRBJ2-1; TRBD2 matches 13 bases. CDR1 and CDR2 from the germline V gene are SGHAT and FQNNGV. The CDR3 totals 14 residues. Losses at the gene ends were 5 bases for V and 16 bases for J; bases not matched to a gene: 11. This CDR3 is CASSLSTGTSGNFF. CDR3 sequence (DNA): TGTGCCAGCAGCCTATCCACAGGGACTAGCGGGAATTTCTTC.

A few counts support this clonotype. This chain uses TRBV5-1 with TRBJ2-6; the D is unclear. This CDR3 is built from 18 residues. Trimming removed 0 bases from V and 0 bases from J, with 13 bases in between. Germline V lookup: CDR1 SGHRS, CDR2 YFSETQ. The CDR3 coding sequence is TGCGCCAGCAGCTTGGTTGGCCACGCAACCTCTGGGGCCAACGTCCTGACTTTC. It codes for CASSLVGHATSGANVLTF.

The chain links TRBV12-3 or TRBV12-4 to TRBJ1-2; tentatively, D is TRBD1 (6 bases). The length of the CDR3 is 16 residues. Trimming cost V 6 bases and J 6 bases, with 23 bases left between them. Here the CDR3 reads CASRLTGTFRDHGYTF. The CDR3 DNA is TGTGCCAGCAGACTGACCGGGACATTTAGAGATCATGGCTACACCTTC.

This clonotype has a handful of counts. The CDR3 loop is CASSSHDRGLWEQYF. DNA for the CDR3: TGTGCCAGCAGTTCCCATGACAGGGGGCTGTGGGAGCAGTACTTC. The rearrangement links TRBV6-5 to TRBJ2-7; 10 bases are shared with TRBD1. V shed 4 bases, J shed 7 bases, and the junction held 10 bases outside the gene matches. The CDR3 runs 15 residues. The germline V gene has CDR1 MNHEY and CDR2 SVGAGI.

The chain links TRBV6-1 to TRBJ2-4; maybe TRBD2 (7 bases). V lost 7 bases and J lost 6, with 16 bases in between. The CDR3 length is 14 residues. Germline V lookup: CDR1 MNHNS, CDR2 SASEGT. Here the CDR3 DNA reads TGTGCCAGCACCCCTGTAGGGGGGGGAAACATTCAGTACTTC. This sequence encodes CASTPVGGGNIQYF.